Below are 13 T cell receptor beta chains sequenced from a single sample in a study of T cell responses to AZD1222 COVID-19 vaccine. The protocol was immunoSEQ multiplex PCR, while the TCRdb copy is restricted to in-frame clones and leaves out a portion. The data contain about 73,000 clones, about 91% of them singletons. The material sequenced was peripheral blood, taken on day 0 of AZD1222 vaccination. These receptors originate from an adult in good health.

The chain recombines TRBV7-3 with TRBJ2-7, with no clear D. Trimming left V 5 bases short and J 3 bases short, with 11 bases between. From germline, CDR1 is SGHTA and CDR2 FQGTGA. The CDR3 sequence is 13 residues long. CDR3 sequence (DNA): TGTGCCAGCAGCAAAGGACGGAACTACGAGCAGTACTTC. Translation gives CASSKGRNYEQYF.

J is TRBJ1-5 and V is TRBV2; D unresolved. V was pared by 4 bases and J by 4 bases, with 8 bases between. This CDR3 region has 13 residues. Germline values: CDR1 SNHLY, CDR2 FYNNEI. The CDR3: CASSATGNQPQHF. CDR3 coding DNA: TGTGCCAGCAGTGCTACGGGAAATCAGCCCCAGCATTTT.

V gene TRBV5-1 combines with J gene TRBJ2-1, with a tentative D call TRBD2 (6 bases). The CDR3 extends over 15 amino acids. Germline lookup yields CDR1 SGHRS and CDR2 YFSETQ. Trimming removed 4 bases from V and 8 bases from J, with 19 bases in between. CDR3 in amino acids: CASSPGVAEADEQFF. CDR3 nucleotide sequence: TGCGCCAGCAGCCCCGGGGTAGCGGAAGCGGATGAGCAGTTCTTC.

The gene calls are TRBV27 and TRBJ2-3; 8 bases line up with TRBD2. The CDR3 totals 15 residues. Trimming at V came to 6 bases and at J to 5 bases, leaving 10 bases not matched to a gene. CDR1 is MNHEY and CDR2 is SMNVEV in the germline V gene (reference sequence). The CDR3 bases are TGTGCCAGCAGCCGACTAGCGTTTGGGGAAGATACGCAGTATTTT. Its translation: CASSRLAFGEDTQYF.

The chain combines TRBV2 with TRBJ1-1; D gene uncertain. CDR3 size: 14 residues. CDR1 is SNHLY, CDR2 FYNNEI, per germline. V lost 3 bases, J lost 1 base, and 9 bases lay in between. CDR3 in amino acids: CASSEGGGNTEAFF. As DNA, the CDR3 is TGTGCCAGCAGTGAGGGAGGCGGGAACACTGAAGCTTTCTTT. Full variable domain (outside the CDR3, taken from reference TRBV2 and TRBJ1-1): EPEVTQTPSHQVTQMGQEVILRCVPISNHLYFYWYRQILGQKVEFLVSFYNNEISEKSEIFDDQFSVERPDGSNFTLKIRSTKLEDSAMYFCASSEGGGNTEAFFGQGTRLTVV.

This clone has just one count. This chain links TRBV5-8 with TRBJ2-1; possible D gene TRBD1, 5 bases. CDR1 and CDR2 from the germline V gene are SGHTS and YDEGEE. V lost 3 bases, J lost 7 bases, and 17 bases lay in between. The CDR3 loop spans 15 amino acids. The CDR3 sequence: CASSSRGRVANEQFF. In DNA form, the CDR3 reads TGTGCCAGCAGCTCGCGCGGCAGGGTTGCTAATGAGCAGTTCTTC.

The chain links TRBV21-1 to TRBJ2-3; TRBD2 is taken as the D call from the table, unchecked against the DNA. TRBV21-1 is marked as a pseudogene. The CDR3 extends over 15 amino acids. The CDR3, as DNA: TGTGCCAGCAGCAAGACTAGCGGCGTCACAGATACGCAGTATTTT. It encodes CASSKTSGVTDTQYF.

The rearrangement joins TRBV19 to TRBJ1-2; a weak D match, TRBD1 (5 bases). Looked up from germline, CDR1 is LNHDA and CDR2 is SQIVND (reference sequence). The CDR3 has 14 amino acids. The V end was cut by 5 bases, the J end by 4 bases, with 14 bases between. As DNA, the CDR3 is TGTGCCAGTAGTGCCGGCGACAGCCGCTATGGCTACACCTTC. Amino acids: CASSAGDSRYGYTF.

The chain joins TRBV7-2 to TRBJ2-7; TRBD1 matches 10 bases. This CDR3 has 16 residues. J lost 4 bases, V lost 0 bases, and 6 bases had no gene match. In germline, CDR1 is SGHTA, CDR2 FQGNSA. CDR3 DNA sequence: TGTGCCAGCAGCTTAGCGGCTCGGACAGGGGGATACGAGCAGTACTTC. Its protein product is CASSLAARTGGYEQYF.

J is TRBJ2-7 and V is TRBV27; 9 nucleotides line up with TRBD1. J was trimmed by 3 bases and V by 4 bases; bases with no gene match: 7. Germline V lookup: CDR1 MNHEY, CDR2 SMNVEV (reference sequence). This CDR3 is built from 15 residues. The CDR3 reads CASSSGTGPHYEQYF. The CDR3, as DNA: TGTGCCAGCAGTTCCGGGACAGGGCCCCACTACGAGCAGTACTTC.

The rearrangement uses TRBV2 and TRBJ2-7; weak D call: TRBD2 (5 bases). Trimming pared 4 bases from V and 3 bases from J, leaving 10 bases between. CDR3 length: 13 residues. CDR1 and CDR2 (germline): SNHLY, FYNNEI. The CDR3: CASSAEGSYEQYF. CDR3 in DNA: TGTGCCAGCAGTGCTGAAGGGAGCTACGAGCAGTACTTC. Full variable domain (outside the CDR3, taken from reference TRBV2 and TRBJ2-7): EPEVTQTPSHQVTQMGQEVILRCVPISNHLYFYWYRQILGQKVEFLVSFYNNEISEKSEIFDDQFSVERPDGSNFTLKIRSTKLEDSAMYFCASSAEGSYEQYFGPGTRLTVT.

The gene calls are TRBV6-1 and TRBJ2-1; D gene ambiguous. CDR1 and CDR2 (germline): MNHNS, SASEGT. V shed 2 bases and J shed 0 bases, with 11 bases lying between them. The CDR3 is 16 amino acids. CDR3 DNA: TGTGCCAGCAGTGAATTGGGTGGGAACTCCTACAATGAGCAGTTCTTC. Encoded protein: CASSELGGNSYNEQFF.

The J gene is TRBJ2-1, the V gene TRBV24-1; D uncertain. The CDR3 is 17 residues long. Germline V gives CDR1 KGHDR, CDR2 SFDVKD. V dropped 4 bases and J dropped 4 bases, with 19 bases sitting between them. The CDR3 is CATSDPDSHTGYNEQFF. In nucleotides, the CDR3 is TGTGCCACCAGTGACCCCGACTCTCACACGGGTTACAATGAGCAGTTCTTC.